The 30 T cell receptor beta chains presented below share a single source sample, sequenced in a study of identical twins. One entry per CDR3 protein, called by TCRdb with MiXCR from the 5' RACE reads. The sample shows 540,000 or so distinct CDR3 sequences, about 22% of them seen only once. In addition, the sample was reused for a study of yellow fever vaccine responses in identical twins.

Sequencing was performed on CD4+ T cells sorted from blood. These receptors were obtained from a woman between 18 and 30 years old in good health.

The genes are TRBV12-3 or TRBV12-4 and TRBJ2-5; 9 bases align to TRBD1. With V trimmed by 4 bases and J by 9 bases, 12 bases remained unmatched. This CDR3 is built from 15 residues. CDR3 DNA sequence: TGTGCCAGCAGTTGGGGCCCCCGGGACAGGGTGTCCCAGTACTTC. Amino acids: CASSWGPRDRVSQYF.

The table lists this clonotype with a few counts. This chain uses TRBV11-2 with TRBJ2-1; TRBD2 aligns across 11 bases. The CDR3 is 18 residues long. The germline gives CDR1 SGHAT, CDR2 FQNNGV. V shed 5 bases and J 1 base; nucleotides not matched to a gene: 10. The CDR3 sequence: CASSPRKRTSGSYNEQFF. The CDR3 nucleotides read TGTGCCAGCAGCCCAAGAAAACGGACTAGCGGGTCCTACAATGAGCAGTTCTTC.

The V call is TRBV20-1, the J call TRBJ2-1, with 8 bases identical to TRBD2. J lost 4 bases, V lost 0 bases, and 11 bases had no gene match. The CDR3 is 17 residues long. Germline V gene sequence: CDR1 DFQATT, CDR2 SNEGSKA (reference sequence). The CDR3 loop is CSARDFGGGLHYNEQFF. As DNA, the CDR3 is TGCAGTGCTAGAGATTTCGGGGGGGGCCTTCATTACAATGAGCAGTTCTTC.

This clonotype has more than one count but fewer than ten. The rearrangement uses TRBV15 and TRBJ2-1, with 8 positions matching TRBD1. V was clipped by 5 bases and J by 3 bases; unmatched bases: 3. The CDR3 runs to 14 residues. Germline CDR1 is LNHNV and CDR2 is YYDKDF (reference sequence). DNA for the CDR3: TGTGCCACCAGCTTAGGACAGGGCTACAATGAGCAGTTCTTC. Amino acids: CATSLGQGYNEQFF.

The chain has TRBV25-1 and TRBJ2-5; D remains ambiguous. Trimming took off 2 bases at V and 0 bases at J, with 7 bases between the two ends. Germline V lookup: CDR1 MGHDK, CDR2 SYGVNS. The CDR3 spans 14 residues. DNA for the CDR3: TGTGCCAGCAGTGAACGCCCGTACCAAGAGACCCAGTACTTC. It translates to CASSERPYQETQYF.

This clonotype was counted a few times. The CDR3 protein is CASSKGLAAYNEQFF. The DNA for the CDR3 is TGTGCCAGCAGCAAGGGACTAGCGGCTTACAATGAGCAGTTCTTC. The chain links TRBV7-6 to TRBJ2-1; 11 bases align to TRBD2. CDR1 and CDR2 (germline): SGHVS, FNYEAQ. The V segment lost 5 bases and the J segment 4 bases; nucleotides outside the gene matches: 4. The CDR3 covers 15 residues.

The rearrangement uses TRBV25-1 and TRBJ2-3, with TRBD1 matching over 9 bases. CDR3 size: 16 residues. In germline, CDR1 is MGHDK, CDR2 SYGVNS. V was clipped by 3 bases and J by 2 bases; unmatched bases: 6. Written as DNA, the CDR3 is TGTGCCAGCAGTGATCGAGGGACAGGGCACACAGATACGCAGTATTTT. Amino acids: CASSDRGTGHTDTQYF.

V is TRBV20-1 and J is TRBJ1-2; maybe TRBD1 (5 bases). There are 13 residues in the CDR3. Germline CDR1 and CDR2: DFQATT and SNEGSKA (reference sequence). V was shortened by 4 bases and J by 3 bases, with 12 bases between the two germline ends. Here the CDR3 reads CSATGEIHYGYTF. The DNA of the CDR3 is TGCAGTGCTACGGGGGAAATTCACTATGGCTACACCTTC.

This clonotype has a handful of counts. V usage is TRBV5-1 and J usage is TRBJ1-2; perhaps TRBD1 as D (6 bases). Trimming pared 3 bases from V and 0 bases from J, leaving 9 bases between. Germline CDR1 is SGHRS and CDR2 is YFSETQ. The CDR3 is 14 residues long. This CDR3 reads CASSWGQSNYGYTF. In DNA form, the CDR3 reads TGCGCCAGCAGCTGGGGACAATCTAACTATGGCTACACCTTC.

The genes are TRBV5-1 and TRBJ2-3, with a possible D match to TRBD1 (7 bases). Germline CDR1 reads SGHRS; CDR2 reads YFSETQ. There are 15 residues in the CDR3. V lost 7 bases, J lost 1 base, and 16 bases lay in between. The CDR3 DNA reads as TGCGCCAGCGGGTTGGGAGGACAGGGCACAGATACGCAGTATTTT. Amino acid sequence: CASGLGGQGTDTQYF.

This chain uses TRBV12-3 or TRBV12-4 with TRBJ1-5; D unclear. Trimming stripped 3 bases from V and 4 bases from J, with 10 bases between. This CDR3 spans 14 amino acids. In nucleotides, the CDR3 is TGTGCCAGCAGTTTGGGCAGGAAAAATCAGCCCCAGCATTTT. Its translation is CASSLGRKNQPQHF.

The chain combines TRBV15 with TRBJ2-1, with D possibly called TRBD1 or TRBD2 (5 bases each). Germline CDR1 is LNHNV and CDR2 is YYDKDF (reference sequence). The V and J ends lost 4 bases and 7 bases respectively, with 17 bases between them. The CDR3 is 15 amino acids. This CDR3 is CATSTPLGTKNEQFF. The CDR3 region has the DNA TGTGCCACCAGCACCCCGCTCGGGACCAAGAATGAGCAGTTCTTC.

The DNA for the CDR3 is TGTGCCGTCCACTCTTGGGGGGGCACTGAAGCTTTCTTT. This codes for CAVHSWGGTEAFF. V usage is TRBV10-3 and J usage is TRBJ1-1; D may be TRBD1 (5 bases). Per the germline V gene, CDR1 is ENHRY and CDR2 is SYGVKD. Deletions cut 11 bases from V and 4 bases from J, with 17 bases between. This CDR3 spans 13 amino acids.

The chain has TRBV7-7 and TRBJ2-3, with 10 bases aligning to TRBD2. The germline V gene has CDR1 SSHAT and CDR2 FNYEAQ (reference sequence). V trimming: 5 bases; J trimming: 5 bases; junction bases outside the gene matches: 7. The CDR3 is 15 amino acids. Here the CDR3 reads CASSSALAGKDTQYF. The CDR3 nucleotides read TGTGCCAGCAGCAGTGCACTAGCGGGGAAAGATACGCAGTATTTT.

This clonotype showed up just a few times. The chain has TRBV24-1 and TRBJ2-5; D might be TRBD1 (6 bases). Trimming shortened V by 5 bases and J by 0 bases, and 12 bases separated the two germline ends. The CDR3 runs to 15 residues. Germline lookup yields CDR1 KGHDR and CDR2 SFDVKD. DNA of the CDR3: TGTGCCACCAGTGGACAGGTGGGGTACCAAGAGACCCAGTACTTC. It codes for CATSGQVGYQETQYF.

This rearrangement joins TRBV5-5 to TRBJ2-1; TRBD2 might be the D (7 bases). The germline V and J ends were trimmed by 1 base and 10 bases, with 27 bases remaining between them. Germline V gene data show CDR1 as SGHKS and CDR2 as YYEKEE (reference sequence). This CDR3 region has 18 residues. This CDR3 is CASSLFLTVLSGEGEQFF. CDR3 DNA: TGTGCCAGCAGCTTGTTTTTGACGGTCTTATCAGGGGAGGGAGAGCAGTTCTTC.

The J gene is TRBJ2-1, the V gene TRBV5-6, with no clear D. The ends were cut back, 4 bases at V and 0 bases at J, with 11 bases in the middle. The CDR3 contains 15 residues. Germline V gene lookup returns CDR1 SGHDT and CDR2 YYEEEE. The CDR3 loop reads CASSPLPSSYNEQFF. The CDR3 DNA reads TGTGCCAGCAGCCCTCTCCCGAGCTCCTACAATGAGCAGTTCTTC.

V usage is TRBV7-9 and J usage is TRBJ2-4, with TRBD2 matching over 10 bases. J was trimmed by 8 bases and V by 2 bases; bases with no gene match: 3. CDR1 and CDR2 (germline): SEHNR, FQNEAQ (reference sequence). CDR3 length: 14 residues. The CDR3 loop reads CASSLTSGVDIQYF. CDR3 coding DNA: TGTGCCAGCAGCTTAACTAGCGGGGTTGACATTCAGTACTTC.

The chain recombines TRBV15 with TRBJ2-1, with a possible D match to TRBD2 (6 bases). The CDR3 covers 13 residues. The germline gives CDR1 LNHNV, CDR2 YYDKDF (reference sequence). The V end was cut by 8 bases, the J end by 12 bases, with 20 bases between. The CDR3 bases are TGTGCCACCTCGACGGCAGTCGGGGGTTGGCAGTTCTTC. Protein: CATSTAVGGWQFF.

V and J are TRBV5-1 and TRBJ2-2; 8 bases match TRBD1. CDR1 and CDR2 (germline): SGHRS, YFSETQ. CDR3 length: 15 amino acids. Losses at the gene ends were 5 bases for V and 0 bases for J; bases not matched to a gene: 3. CDR3 loop: CASRPGGANTGELFF. For the CDR3, the DNA is TGCGCCAGCAGACCAGGGGGCGCGAACACCGGGGAGCTGTTTTTT.

The chain joins TRBV6-1 to TRBJ1-2, with D tentatively TRBD1 (6 bases). The CDR3 runs 19 residues. The V and J ends lost 5 bases and 4 bases respectively, with 29 bases between them. Germline V gene data show CDR1 as MNHNS and CDR2 as SASEGT. CDR3 sequence reads: CASSPVRDRFLRAFYGYTF. For the CDR3, the DNA is TGTGCCAGCAGTCCTGTTCGCGACAGGTTCCTCAGGGCCTTCTATGGCTACACCTTC.

This chain uses TRBV20-1 with TRBJ2-3, with a tentative D call TRBD2 (6 bases). V was clipped by 3 bases and J by 1 base, with 14 bases between them. Germline CDR1 is DFQATT and CDR2 is SNEGSKA (reference sequence). This CDR3 contains 15 residues. The CDR3 DNA follows: TGCAGTGCTAGGGGTCGGGCGGGACGCACAGATACGCAGTATTTT. Protein product: CSARGRAGRTDTQYF.

This chain connects TRBV4-1 to TRBJ2-5; D is tentatively TRBD1 or TRBD2 (5 bases each). Germline V lookup: CDR1 MGHRA, CDR2 YSYEKL. The CDR3 totals 16 residues. V lost 2 bases and J lost 3, with 16 bases in between. The CDR3 DNA reads as TGCGCCAGCAGCCAACCCACCGGGGCAGCTAAAGAGACCCAGTACTTC. This translates into CASSQPTGAAKETQYF.

This clonotype was detected only a few times. The chain couples TRBV5-1 to TRBJ2-3; 7 bases align to TRBD2. The CDR3 is 13 amino acids. The V segment lost 5 bases and the J segment 1 base; nucleotides outside the gene matches: 1. CDR1 and CDR2 (germline): SGHRS, YFSETQ. In DNA, the CDR3 is TGCGCCAGCAGTGGACTAGGCACAGATACGCAGTATTTT. Amino acid sequence: CASSGLGTDTQYF.

The gene calls are TRBV6-5 and TRBJ1-1; 8 positions agree with TRBD1. CDR3 length: 14 amino acids. The V gene's germline CDR1 is MNHEY and CDR2 SVGAGI. Losses at the gene ends were 7 bases for V and 5 bases for J; bases not matched to a gene: 9. The CDR3 loop is CASISGGAGTEAFF. DNA for the CDR3: TGTGCCAGCATTTCAGGGGGCGCAGGGACTGAAGCTTTCTTT.

There are a few counts of this clonotype. The rearrangement links TRBV4-1 to TRBJ2-7, with 9 bases aligning to TRBD2. CDR3 length equals 19 residues. V dropped 4 bases and J dropped 0; count of bases not matched to a gene: 16. Germline V gene data show CDR1 as MGHRA and CDR2 as YSYEKL. The CDR3 sequence is CASSRGLKKTSGSSYEQYV. The DNA for the CDR3 is TGCGCCAGCAGCCGAGGTCTCAAGAAGACTAGCGGCAGCTCCTACGAGCAGTACGTC.

This clonotype was counted a few times. The gene calls are TRBV3-1 and TRBJ2-7, with 7 bases identical to TRBD1. The V and J ends lost 1 base and 3 bases, in that order; junction bases with no gene match: 3. The CDR3 consists of 14 residues. In germline, CDR1 is LGHDT, CDR2 YNNKEL (reference sequence). As DNA, the CDR3 is TGTGCCAGCAGCCAAGCGGGGACAGTCTACGAGCAGTACTTC. Translating it yields CASSQAGTVYEQYF.

In its sample, this clonotype was seen a few times. J is TRBJ2-1 and V is TRBV29-1, with TRBD1 as a possible D gene (5 bases). This CDR3 is 14 amino acids long. Germline loops: CDR1 SQVTM, CDR2 ANQGSEA. V was clipped by 7 bases and J by 4 bases, with 17 bases between them. The CDR3 DNA is TGCAGCGCCCGCCCCAGGGCCGAATACAATGAGCAGTTCTTC. Protein product: CSARPRAEYNEQFF.

CDR3 amino acids: CASTRYPLGETQYF. The DNA for the CDR3 is TGTGCCAGCACCCGGTATCCCTTGGGAGAGACCCAGTACTTC. The genes are TRBV6-2 or TRBV6-3 and TRBJ2-5; no firm D call. CDR3 length: 14 residues. Trimming removed 7 bases from V and 4 bases from J, with 16 bases in between. CDR1 is MNHEY and CDR2 is SVGEGT in the germline V gene.

The chain employs TRBV20-1 and TRBJ2-3, with TRBD2 matching 13 bases. There are 18 residues in the CDR3. Unmatched junction bases numbered 7, after V lost 1 base and J lost 0 bases. Germline-derived CDR1 and CDR2 are DFQATT and SNEGSKA (reference sequence). CDR3 amino acids: CSARGTSGGHSSTDTQYF. Written as DNA, the CDR3 is TGCAGTGCTAGAGGGACTAGCGGGGGCCATTCTAGCACAGATACGCAGTATTTT.